This T cell receptor (beta chain) appears in the sequencing data of a study of T cells expressing NK-cell markers. Study-wide context: Eight donors were sequenced, of whom seven were HCMV-seropositive, while the remaining one was HCMV-seronegative. Findings and caveats of the study: Whether expanded NKG2C-expressing T cell clones recognize HCMV is unknown. For a few donors, these clonotypes were likewise the leading ones in the CD3+CD56-NKG2C+ fraction.

Regarding this clonotype: Antigen specificity is unknown.

The germline V gene has CDR1 LGHDT and CDR2 YNNKEL (reference sequence). The length of the CDR3 is 17 residues. TCRdb reprocessed the 5' RACE reads and keeps a single row for each CDR3 protein, giving no DNA. Recorded for this sample: 450,000 to 600,000 distinct CDR3 sequences. V gene TRBV3-1 combines with J gene TRBJ2-1; the TCRdb call, TRBD1, lacks DNA for checking. The sequence came from a man younger than 30 in good health. Sequenced material: blood T cells: a sorted CD56 or NKG2C T cell subset, CD4+ or CD8+ T cells, or bulk PBMC T cells (not recorded which). CDR3 in amino acids: CASSQRGTGVGLNEQFF.